This T cell receptor (beta chain) is drawn from a study of OX40 agonist ivuxolimab in advanced cancers. Whole-study findings and limits: The investigators did not determine what antigen specificity the expanded peripheral T cells had. More expanded clones were seen, on average, in CD8+ T cells than in CD4+.

Patients with a history of autoimmune disease or on systemic immunosuppression were excluded. As to this clone: The antigen is unknown.

The method was immunoSEQ multiplex PCR; TCRdb's version includes in-frame clones alone and lacks a portion of them. The sample lists roughly 100,000 clones; 75% to 95% were seen once. V shed 3 bases and J shed 3 bases, with 18 bases lying between them. The CDR3 has 16 amino acids. CDR1 and CDR2 (germline): SGDLS, YYNGEE. This chain uses TRBV9 with TRBJ1-2; D is perhaps TRBD1 (5 bases). The clonotype originates from an adult with an advanced solid tumor such as melanoma, head and neck, liver or kidney cancer. The sequencing here drew on CD4+ or CD8+ T cells sorted from blood, taken in a trial of the OX40 agonist ivuxolimab. The CDR3 sequence is CASSGAGTPRDYGYTF. CDR3 DNA sequence: TGTGCCAGCAGCGGAGCCGGGACCCCGAGGGACTATGGCTACACCTTC.